Presented here are 12 T cell receptor beta chains from one specimen sequenced in a study of beta chain features in type 1 diabetes. General observations from the study: Type 1 diabetes patients had TCRB CDR3s that were shorter (moderately but significantly so) in all four CD4+ subsets.

The antigens for these receptors are not known. The investigators reverse transcribed all of the isolated RNA, so they sequenced expressed TCRB transcripts. This table comes from immunoSEQ multiplex PCR, and its TCRdb copy is limited to in-frame clones, with some not included. The top ten hold roughly 0.015% of the sample, which has some 350,000 clones, roughly 12% seen once. Sequenced input: naive CD4+ T cells from blood. Receptors originate from a woman under 30 with type 1 diabetes.

This clone was detected a few times. The gene calls are TRBV23-1 and TRBJ1-5, with TRBD1 matching over 7 bases. TRBV23-1 counts as an open reading frame of uncertain function. The CDR3 covers 19 residues. V dropped 8 bases and J dropped 2; count of bases not matched to a gene: 21. CDR3 nucleotide sequence: TGCGCCAGCGAAGACGGGACAGAAGGACTAATTTTCGGCAATCAGCCCCAGCATTTT. Encoded protein: CASEDGTEGLIFGNQPQHF.

Only a few counts were recorded for this clone. The chain employs TRBV28 and TRBJ2-7; tentative D call: TRBD2 (6 bases). The CDR3 spans 11 residues. V was cut by 10 bases and J by 1 base, with 8 bases left in between. Looked up from germline, CDR1 is MDHEN and CDR2 is SYDVKM. This CDR3 reads CATGTSYEQYV. CDR3 coding DNA: TGTGCCACCGGGACTTCCTACGAGCAGTACGTC.

The V and J genes are TRBV5-1 and TRBJ1-4; D remains unclear. The V gene's germline CDR1 is SGHRS and CDR2 YFSETQ. Trimming left V 4 bases short and J 8 bases short, with 15 bases between. CDR3 length: 14 residues. CDR3 residues: CASSPGPPQEKLFF. The DNA of the CDR3 is TGCGCCAGCAGCCCTGGGCCCCCACAGGAAAAACTGTTTTTT.

This chain uses TRBV7-2 with TRBJ2-1; D is undetermined. Trimming shortened V by 1 base and J by 10 bases, and 14 bases separated the two germline ends. The germline V gene encodes CDR1 SGHTA and CDR2 FQGNSA. The CDR3 has 14 amino acids. The CDR3 protein is CASSLEASHPEQFF. The CDR3 DNA reads as TGTGCCAGCAGCTTAGAAGCGTCGCATCCAGAGCAGTTCTTC.

This clone has just a few counts. Written as DNA, the CDR3 is TGTGCCAGCAGCTTAAGGGGGTACGAGCAGTACGTC. It translates to CASSLRGYEQYV. V gene TRBV11-3 combines with J gene TRBJ2-7, with D perhaps TRBD1 (6 bases). The CDR3 consists of 12 residues. The V end lost 2 bases, the J end lost 4 bases, and 6 bases lay between the germline ends. Looked up from germline, CDR1 is SGHNT and CDR2 is YENEEA.

This chain joins TRBV10-2 and TRBJ2-1, with 7 positions matching TRBD2. This CDR3 is built from 19 residues. CDR1 is WSHSY and CDR2 is SAAADI in the germline V gene. Unmatched junction bases numbered 20, after V lost 3 bases and J lost 6 bases. The CDR3 here is CASSDPGGGEGLVLNEQFF. For the CDR3, the DNA is TGCGCCAGCAGTGATCCCGGTGGTGGGGAGGGCCTGGTCCTCAATGAGCAGTTCTTC.

This clone was counted only a few times. V and J are TRBV9 and TRBJ1-2; no reliable D call. V gave up 0 bases and J gave up 3 bases, with 9 bases separating them. CDR1 is SGDLS, CDR2 YYNGEE, per germline. This CDR3 spans 14 amino acids. The CDR3 region is CASSVALTDYGYTF. The CDR3, as DNA: TGTGCCAGCAGCGTAGCTCTCACGGACTATGGCTACACCTTC.

The rearrangement uses TRBV5-1 and TRBJ2-7; D remains ambiguous. Germline assignment: CDR1 SGHRS and CDR2 YFSETQ. The V and J ends lost 0 bases and 2 bases respectively, with 9 bases between them. This CDR3 spans 14 amino acids. The chain's CDR3 is CASSLGLEAYEQYF. The CDR3 DNA sequence: TGCGCCAGCAGCTTGGGCCTCGAGGCCTACGAGCAGTACTTC.

This clone has only a few counts. The chain carries TRBV6-6 and TRBJ2-2; D perhaps matches TRBD2 (6 bases). V lost 8 bases and J lost 7, with 20 bases in between. This CDR3 is built from 15 residues. Germline CDR1 is MNHNY and CDR2 is SVGAGI (reference sequence). CDR3 in amino acids: CASLSGDTEGGELFF. The DNA for the CDR3 is TGTGCCAGCCTCTCGGGAGATACTGAGGGCGGGGAGCTGTTTTTT.

This clone was seen a few times. The chain uses TRBV11-2 and TRBJ2-2; TRBD1 matches at 7 bases. Trimming at V came to 4 bases and at J to 6 bases, leaving 8 bases not matched to a gene. CDR3 size: 15 residues. Germline V CDR1 and CDR2: SGHAT, FQNNGV. Written as DNA, the CDR3 is TGTGCCAGCAGCTCCAGGGGGTATTTGTCCGGGGAGCTGTTTTTT. Its protein is CASSSRGYLSGELFF. The variable domain in full, with the rest retrieved from reference TRBV11-2 and TRBJ2-2, is EAGVAQSPRYKIIEKRQSVAFWCNPISGHATLYWYQQILGQGPKLLIQFQNNGVVDDSQLPKDRFSAERLKGVDSTLKIQPAKLEDSAVYLCASSSRGYLSGELFFGEGSRLTVL.

This clone was picked up a small number of times. CDR3 loop: CASSLRENIQYF. The CDR3 bases are TGTGCCAGCAGCTTACGGGAAAACATTCAGTACTTC. The J gene is TRBJ2-4, the V gene TRBV5-4; D unresolved. V lost 2 bases to trimming and J lost 5 bases, with 5 bases between them. Germline lookup yields CDR1 SGHNT and CDR2 YYREEE (reference sequence). CDR3 length: 12 residues.

This clone was counted a few times. The chain links TRBV6-1 to TRBJ2-7; 8 bases map to TRBD2. In germline, CDR1 is MNHNS, CDR2 SASEGT. The CDR3 is 15 amino acids. Trimming removed 7 bases from V and 2 bases from J; junction bases left unmatched: 10. The DNA for the CDR3 is TGTGCCAGCACCAGAAGCGGGAGTTCCCCCTACGAGCAGTACTTC. Amino acid sequence: CASTRSGSSPYEQYF.